The 14 T cell receptor beta chains given below trace back to one sample, sequenced in a study of T-cell memory formation after mild COVID-19. MiXCR was run by TCRdb on the 5' RACE reads, yielding one entry per CDR3 protein. The sample lists roughly 160,000 distinct CDR3 sequences; 10% to 15% were seen once. Sample: PBMCs or a T cell subset sorted from them (not recorded which). Receptors originate from a man between 18 and 35 years old who had mild COVID-19 (a few samples of this study predate the infection). Cell type and time point are not known.

This clonotype was recorded at least ten times. The J gene is TRBJ2-3, the V gene TRBV6-5, with D hard to call. The V and J ends lost 0 bases and 3 bases respectively, with 10 bases between them. Germline loops: CDR1 MNHEY, CDR2 SVGAGI. This CDR3 region has 15 residues. The CDR3 bases are TGTGCCAGCAGTTACTCCCTGAGGAGAACAGATACGCAGTATTTT. It codes for CASSYSLRRTDTQYF.

At least ten counts were recorded for this clonotype. The chain employs TRBV5-1 and TRBJ1-6; no clear D. Deletions cut 1 base from V and 7 bases from J, with 12 bases between. Germline lookup yields CDR1 SGHRS and CDR2 YFSETQ. The CDR3 is made up of 15 amino acids. This CDR3 reads CASSLSGGQNSPLHF. CDR3 nucleotides: TGCGCCAGCAGCTTGAGTGGCGGGCAAAATTCACCCCTCCACTTT. The entire variable domain, with the rest obtained from reference TRBV5-1 and TRBJ1-6, is as follows: KAGVTQTPRYLIKTRGQQVTLSCSPISGHRSVSWYQQTPGQGLQFLFEYFSETQRNKGNFPGRFSGRQFSNSRSEMNVSTLELGDSALYLCASSLSGGQNSPLHFGNGTRLTVT.

This sequence joins TRBV30 and TRBJ1-2; a possible D gene is TRBD1 (5 bases). The CDR3 has 13 amino acids. Trimming took off 0 bases at V and 4 bases at J, with 9 bases between the two ends. The V gene's germline CDR1 is GTSNPN and CDR2 SVGIG (reference sequence). The CDR3 reads CAWSVDSVYGYTF. The CDR3 region has the DNA TGTGCCTGGAGTGTTGACAGCGTCTATGGCTACACCTTC.

The chain joins TRBV6-5 to TRBJ1-2, with 7 bases matching TRBD1. CDR3 length: 13 residues. Germline trimming cut 10 bases from V and 8 bases from J; bases unmatched to any gene: 13. Germline lookup yields CDR1 MNHEY and CDR2 SVGAGI. CDR3 protein: CATKATGRLGYTF. The CDR3 DNA is TGTGCCACCAAAGCGACAGGGAGGCTGGGCTACACCTTC.

The chain employs TRBV10-3 and TRBJ2-2; 14 bases align to TRBD2. The germline CDR1 and CDR2 sequences are ENHRY and SYGVKD. The junction had 12 bases not matched to a gene; V was cut back by 11 bases and J by 4 bases. This CDR3 has 17 amino acids. The CDR3 region is CASLGTSGGPITGELFF. As DNA, the CDR3 is TGTGCCTCCCTTGGGACTAGCGGGGGCCCGATCACCGGGGAGCTGTTTTTT.

This clonotype was recorded at least ten times. V gene TRBV12-3 or TRBV12-4 combines with J gene TRBJ1-1; D unclear. The CDR3 contains 14 residues. Trimming left V 2 bases short and J 0 bases short, with 7 bases between. The CDR3 here is CASSLSQLNTEAFF. The CDR3, as DNA: TGTGCCAGCAGTTTAAGTCAGTTGAACACTGAAGCTTTCTTT.

This clonotype has only a few counts. The chain is built from TRBV7-8 and TRBJ1-6, with D unclear. Deletions cut 5 bases from V and 9 bases from J, with 14 bases between. From germline, CDR1 is SGHVS and CDR2 FQNEAQ. There are 14 residues in the CDR3. The CDR3 reads CASSRTLQFSPLHF. CDR3 in DNA: TGTGCCAGCAGCCGAACCCTCCAATTTTCACCCCTCCACTTT.

The chain has TRBV10-3 and TRBJ2-3; D remains ambiguous. The CDR3 consists of 14 residues. V lost 10 bases to trimming and J lost 1 base, with 15 bases between them. Germline V CDR1 and CDR2: ENHRY, SYGVKD. CDR3 loop: CASTQRGGTDTQYF. CDR3 sequence (DNA): TGTGCCAGCACTCAGCGTGGGGGCACAGATACGCAGTATTTT.

The chain has TRBV20-1 and TRBJ2-3; D is unclear. The CDR3 spans 13 residues. Trimming left V 5 bases short and J 6 bases short, with 15 bases between. Germline assignment: CDR1 DFQATT and CDR2 SNEGSKA (reference sequence). The CDR3 protein is CSAPEVGRDTQYF. The CDR3, as DNA: TGCAGTGCTCCCGAAGTGGGTCGGGATACGCAGTATTTT.

This clonotype has just a few counts. J is TRBJ1-2 and V is TRBV7-8; maybe TRBD1 (5 bases). The ends were cut back, 5 bases at V and 5 bases at J, with 15 bases in the middle. The CDR3 is 14 amino acids. Germline V gives CDR1 SGHVS, CDR2 FQNEAQ. CDR3 protein: CASSVRDGPYGYTF. CDR3 DNA: TGTGCCAGCAGCGTACGGGACGGACCTTATGGCTACACCTTC.

This chain joins TRBV12-3 or TRBV12-4 and TRBJ1-1; weak D call: TRBD1 (5 bases). Trimming removed 2 bases at V and 1 base at J, with 8 bases between. This CDR3 comprises 14 residues. The CDR3 DNA is TGTGCCAGCAGTTTAAGGGACCGGAACACTGAAGCTTTCTTT. Translating it yields CASSLRDRNTEAFF.

V and J are TRBV18 and TRBJ2-7; the D gene is possibly TRBD2 (5 bases). The CDR3 sequence is 14 residues long. The V end was cut by 2 bases, the J end by 6 bases, with 14 bases between. The germline V gene has CDR1 KGHSH and CDR2 LQKENI. CDR3 nucleotides: TGTGCCAGCTCACCAACTACCGGAGGCTCCGAGCAGTACTTC. As protein: CASSPTTGGSEQYF.

The chain joins TRBV6-6 to TRBJ1-1, with D hard to call. CDR3 length equals 12 residues. The germline V gene encodes CDR1 MNHNY and CDR2 SVGAGI (reference sequence). Trimming pared 5 bases from V and 4 bases from J, leaving 8 bases between. CDR3 protein: CASSRDGTEAFF. The CDR3 nucleotides are TGTGCCAGCAGTCGTGATGGCACTGAAGCTTTCTTT.

This chain joins TRBV12-3 or TRBV12-4 and TRBJ1-5, with a weak D call TRBD1 (6 bases). The length of the CDR3 is 12 residues. V was clipped by 7 bases and J by 6 bases, with 10 bases between them. The CDR3 region is CASTQGTQPQHF. The CDR3 nucleotides read TGTGCCAGCACACAGGGTACTCAGCCCCAGCATTTT.